The 19 T cell receptor beta chains in this list originate from one sample, sequenced in a study of T-cell reconstitution after alpha-beta-depleted transplantation in children. Unique molecular identifiers were incorporated during preparation of the TCRbeta library. TCRdb recomputed calls from the PCR reads with MiXCR, one row per CDR3 protein. Of under 6,500 distinct CDR3 sequences in the sample, roughly 17% were seen once. Sample: PBMCs, mostly from graft donor cells, taken 60 days after TCRalphabeta/CD19-depleted stem cell transplant. Receptors were obtained from a male patient younger than 18 who had a stem cell transplant for acute myeloid leukemia, so the T cells may come from the graft donor.

This clonotype was seen more than once but under ten times. The chain recombines TRBV10-3 with TRBJ2-1; no reliable D call. Germline-derived CDR1 and CDR2 are ENHRY and SYGVKD. This CDR3 is built from 9 residues. The germline V and J ends were trimmed by 11 bases and 6 bases, with 5 bases remaining between them. The CDR3: CACGNEQFF. The DNA of the CDR3 is TGTGCCTGTGGCAATGAGCAGTTCTTC.

The chain links TRBV20-1 to TRBJ1-4, with D maybe TRBD1 (5 bases). V was clipped by 5 bases and J by 6 bases, with 19 bases between them. Germline-derived CDR1 and CDR2 are DFQATT and SNEGSKA (reference sequence). The CDR3 consists of 15 residues. CDR3 residues: CSAFPGGTGDEKLFF. CDR3 nucleotide sequence: TGCAGTGCTTTCCCCGGAGGGACTGGGGATGAAAAACTGTTTTTT.

This sequence joins TRBV30 and TRBJ2-3; perhaps TRBD2 as D (6 bases). V dropped 8 bases and J dropped 2 bases, with 17 bases sitting between them. CDR3 length equals 14 residues. CDR1 GTSNPN and CDR2 SVGIG come from the germline V gene (reference sequence). The CDR3 nucleotides are TGTGCCAGCCCTTCGCCTAGCGCCACAGATACGCAGTATTTT. This gives the protein CASPSPSATDTQYF.

By frequency in the sample, this clonotype is medium-sized (0.01 to 0.1%). The rearrangement uses TRBV7-2 and TRBJ2-5; D perhaps matches TRBD1 (5 bases). The CDR3 has 13 residues. Germline V gene lookup returns CDR1 SGHTA and CDR2 FQGNSA. Trimming took 5 bases from V and 2 from J, leaving 9 bases between them. The CDR3 is CASSRTLQETQYF. In DNA form, the CDR3 reads TGTGCCAGCAGCCGGACACTACAAGAGACCCAGTACTTC.

The chain combines TRBV7-9 with TRBJ1-1; D remains unclear. CDR1 is SEHNR and CDR2 is FQNEAQ in the germline V gene (reference sequence). The CDR3 has 12 amino acids. With 5 bases removed from V and 3 bases from J, the gap between germline ends came to 7 bases. The CDR3 sequence: CASSLPHTEAFF. The DNA for the CDR3 is TGTGCCAGCAGCCTTCCGCACACTGAAGCTTTCTTT.

By share of the sample, this clonotype is medium-sized. The chain uses TRBV11-2 and TRBJ2-7; perhaps TRBD2 as D (5 bases). The CDR3 runs 13 residues. Trimming cost V 3 bases and J 6 bases, with 12 bases left between them. Germline CDR1 and CDR2: SGHAT and FQNNGV. CDR3 coding DNA: TGTGCCAGCAGCTTTCAGCTCGGAGGCGAGCAGTACGTC. This sequence encodes CASSFQLGGEQYV.

The chain combines TRBV6-1 with TRBJ2-2; TRBD2 is a possible D gene (7 bases). The CDR3 runs to 18 residues. The germline V gene has CDR1 MNHNS and CDR2 SASEGT. Trimming removed 5 bases at V and 0 bases at J, with 19 bases between. DNA of the CDR3: TGTGCCAGCAGTTGGAGCGCGCGGGGGCTCACGAACACCGGGGAGCTGTTTTTT. This encodes CASSWSARGLTNTGELFF.

This clonotype showed up just a few times. The chain combines TRBV6-2 or TRBV6-3 with TRBJ2-7, with 10 bases matching TRBD1. Per the germline V gene, CDR1 is MNHEY and CDR2 is SVGEGT. The CDR3 runs to 14 residues. With 6 bases clipped from V and 5 bases from J, the junction kept 7 bases outside the gene matches. CDR3 nucleotides: TGTGCCAGCAGAGAGACAGGGGGCAGTAACGAGCAGTACTTC. It codes for CASRETGGSNEQYF.

By sample share, this clonotype is medium-sized (0.01 to 0.1%). The J gene is TRBJ1-2, the V gene TRBV7-8, with 10 bases that match TRBD1. The CDR3 totals 14 residues. Germline V gene lookup returns CDR1 SGHVS and CDR2 FQNEAQ. J was trimmed by 8 bases and V by 6 bases; bases with no gene match: 9. The CDR3: CASSYWTGGYGYTF. The DNA for the CDR3 is TGTGCCAGCAGTTATTGGACAGGGGGATACGGCTACACCTTC.

A few counts support this clonotype. The CDR3 reads CASSRLAGYNEQFF. The CDR3 coding sequence is TGTGCCAGCAGCCGACTAGCGGGTTACAATGAGCAGTTCTTC. The V gene is TRBV6-1, the J gene TRBJ2-1; 10 bases are shared with TRBD2. V was pared by 6 bases and J by 4 bases, with 3 bases of the junction left unmatched. The germline V gene encodes CDR1 MNHNS and CDR2 SASEGT. This CDR3 comprises 14 residues.

This chain uses TRBV7-9 with TRBJ1-5, with TRBD1 matching over 8 bases. The germline CDR1 and CDR2 sequences are SEHNR and FQNEAQ (reference sequence). V dropped 7 bases and J dropped 6; count of bases not matched to a gene: 8. The CDR3 covers 14 residues. In DNA form, the CDR3 reads TGTGCCAGCACCCCAGGGACAGGTGGTCAGCCCCAGCATTTT. Amino acid sequence: CASTPGTGGQPQHF. The complete variable domain, with remaining parts taken from reference TRBV7-9 and TRBJ1-5, reads DTGVSQNPRHKITKRGQNVTFRCDPISEHNRLYWYRQTLGQGPEFLTYFQNEAQLEKSRLLSDRFSAERPKGSFSTLEIQRTEQGDSAMYLCASTPGTGGQPQHFGDGTRLSIL.

This clonotype is medium-sized by share. The chain has TRBV7-9 and TRBJ2-3, with no clear D. Germline assignment: CDR1 SEHNR and CDR2 FQNEAQ (reference sequence). V lost 5 bases, J lost 1 base, and 1 base lay in between. This CDR3 spans 11 amino acids. The CDR3 loop is CASSRTDTQYF. CDR3 DNA: TGTGCCAGCAGCCGCACAGATACGCAGTATTTT.

The rearrangement joins TRBV28 to TRBJ1-2; tentatively, D is TRBD1 (5 bases). Germline V gene lookup returns CDR1 MDHEN and CDR2 SYDVKM. V lost 5 bases to trimming and J lost 6 bases, with 10 bases between them. The CDR3 covers 12 residues. CDR3 region: CASSGAGHGYTF. The DNA of the CDR3 is TGTGCCAGCAGTGGGGCCGGACATGGCTACACCTTC.

V is TRBV7-9 and J is TRBJ1-6; TRBD1 might be the D (5 bases). The CDR3 is 16 residues long. Germline V gene sequence: CDR1 SEHNR, CDR2 FQNEAQ (reference sequence). V was clipped by 2 bases and J by 7 bases, with 15 bases between them. CDR3: CASSLRKDKANSPLHF. In DNA, the CDR3 is TGTGCCAGCAGCTTAAGAAAGGACAAAGCGAATTCACCCCTCCACTTT.

V usage is TRBV7-2 and J usage is TRBJ2-5; no reliable D call. The CDR3 runs 13 residues. The V end was cut by 5 bases, the J end by 5 bases, with 12 bases between. Germline CDR1 and CDR2: SGHTA and FQGNSA. CDR3 loop: CASSRWGGETQYF. In DNA form, the CDR3 reads TGTGCCAGCAGCAGGTGGGGTGGGGAGACCCAGTACTTC. Supplemented by reference TRBV7-2 and TRBJ2-5, the full variable domain reads GAGVSQSPSNKVTEKGKDVELRCDPISGHTALYWYRQSLGQGLEFLIYFQGNSAPDKSGLPSDRFSAERTGGSVSTLTIQRTQQEDSAVYLCASSRWGGETQYFGPGTRLLVL.

This clonotype is deemed medium-sized. This chain joins TRBV9 and TRBJ2-7; weak D call: TRBD2 (6 bases). The CDR3 extends over 16 amino acids. The germline CDR1 and CDR2 sequences are SGDLS and YYNGEE. Trimming shortened V by 1 base and J by 0 bases, and 14 bases separated the two germline ends. CDR3 residues: CASSVNPGLTSYEQYF. The CDR3 DNA reads TGTGCCAGCAGCGTAAACCCGGGACTCACCTCCTACGAGCAGTACTTC.

The chain is built from TRBV20-1 and TRBJ2-7, with 7 positions matching TRBD2. V shed 7 bases, J shed 6 bases, and the junction held 12 bases outside the gene matches. In germline, CDR1 is DFQATT, CDR2 SNEGSKA (reference sequence). This CDR3 has 13 residues. The DNA of the CDR3 is TGCAGTGGTCGGGTGCGGGAGTCCGGCGAGCAGTACTTC. This translates into CSGRVRESGEQYF.

The sample holds a few counts of this clonotype. The CDR3 protein is CASSLLGGTGDEQFF. DNA of the CDR3: TGTGCCAGCAGCTTATTGGGAGGGACGGGGGATGAGCAGTTCTTC. The rearrangement joins TRBV7-2 to TRBJ2-1; 7 bases line up with TRBD2. Germline V gene data show CDR1 as SGHTA and CDR2 as FQGNSA. V shed 2 bases, J shed 8 bases, and the junction held 9 bases outside the gene matches. The CDR3 is 15 amino acids.

CDR3 in DNA: TGTGCCAGCAGCCTCCGCACAGGGGGAGCGACAGATACGCAGTATTTT. Protein product: CASSLRTGGATDTQYF. The chain has TRBV3-1 and TRBJ2-3; TRBD1 matches at 8 bases. This CDR3 comprises 16 residues. V was clipped by 4 bases and J by 3 bases; unmatched bases: 9. The germline V gene encodes CDR1 LGHDT and CDR2 YNNKEL (reference sequence).